This T cell receptor (beta chain) is drawn from a study of blood T cell repertoires in COVID-19. The V end was cut by 0 bases, the J end by 4 bases, with 12 bases between. This CDR3 has 15 amino acids. Germline values: CDR1 SEHNR, CDR2 FQNEAQ (reference sequence). TCRdb's table, derived via immunoSEQ multiplex PCR, lists solely in-frame clones and lacks some. This sample has approximately 150,000 clones, with roughly 91% found just once. The sequencing input was peripheral blood. The rearrangement joins TRBV7-9 to TRBJ1-2; maybe TRBD1 (5 bases). The clonotype comes from a man aged 18 to 29 with COVID-19, enrolled during active disease. The CDR3 DNA reads TGTGCCAGCAGCTTAGCGCGAACAGGACCCTATGGCTACACCTTC. It is translated as CASSLARTGPYGYTF.